This entry features one T cell receptor (beta chain) sequence. This entry comes from a study of T cells expressing NK-cell markers. TCRdb reprocessed the 5' RACE reads and reports one entry per CDR3 protein, with no DNA. This sample's table has about 400,000 distinct CDR3 sequences. Germline lookup yields CDR1 SGHAT and CDR2 FQNNGV. The CDR3 contains 16 residues. The clonotype originates from a woman aged 45-65 years in good health. The V call is TRBV11-2, the J call TRBJ2-3; TCRdb proposes TRBD1, but this gene call is untestable without DNA. The sample comprised blood T cells: a sorted CD56 or NKG2C T cell subset, CD4+ or CD8+ T cells, or bulk PBMC T cells (not recorded which). CDR3 sequence reads: CASSLNRGRSTDTQYF.